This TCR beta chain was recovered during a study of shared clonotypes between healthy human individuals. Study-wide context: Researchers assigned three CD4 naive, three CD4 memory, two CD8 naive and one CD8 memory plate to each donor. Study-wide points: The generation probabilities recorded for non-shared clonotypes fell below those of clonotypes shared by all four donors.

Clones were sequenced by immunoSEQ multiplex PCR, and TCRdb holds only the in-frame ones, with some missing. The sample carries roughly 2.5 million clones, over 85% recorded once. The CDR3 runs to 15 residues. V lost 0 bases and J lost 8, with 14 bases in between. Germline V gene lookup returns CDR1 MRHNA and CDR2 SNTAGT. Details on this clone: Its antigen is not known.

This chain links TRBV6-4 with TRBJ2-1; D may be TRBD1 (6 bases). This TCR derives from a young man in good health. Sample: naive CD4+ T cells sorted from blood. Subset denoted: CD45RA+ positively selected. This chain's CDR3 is CASSDSGRGFDEQFF. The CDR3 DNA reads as TGTGCCAGCAGTGACTCGGGTAGGGGGTTTGATGAGCAGTTCTTC.